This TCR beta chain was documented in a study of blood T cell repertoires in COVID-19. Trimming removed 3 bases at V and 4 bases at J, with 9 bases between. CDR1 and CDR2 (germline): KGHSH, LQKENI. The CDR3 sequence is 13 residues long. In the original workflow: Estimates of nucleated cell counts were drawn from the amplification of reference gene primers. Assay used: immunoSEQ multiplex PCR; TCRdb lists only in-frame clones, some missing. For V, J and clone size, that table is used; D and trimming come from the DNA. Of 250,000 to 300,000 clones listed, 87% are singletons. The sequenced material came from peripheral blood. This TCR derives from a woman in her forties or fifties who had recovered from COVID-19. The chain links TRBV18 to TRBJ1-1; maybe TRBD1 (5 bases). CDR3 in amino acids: CASSPGHATEAFF. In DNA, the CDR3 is TGTGCCAGCTCACCCGGACACGCCACTGAAGCTTTCTTT.